The entry below gives a single T cell receptor (beta chain) sequence along with its context. This sample was included in a study of blood T cell repertoires in COVID-19. Here immunoSEQ multiplex PCR was the method, and the copy in TCRdb shows in-frame clones only, minus some. Among around 330,000 clones listed, around nine tenths were seen once. Sample: peripheral blood. This TCR was sampled from a woman between 50 and 59 years old with active or convalescent COVID-19.

The CDR3 nucleotides are TGTGCCAGCTCCAGGGGGCGTGATGAAAAACTGTTTTTT. Amino acid sequence: CASSRGRDEKLFF. This chain links TRBV18 with TRBJ1-4; 8 bases are a match to TRBD1. Germline loops: CDR1 KGHSH, CDR2 LQKENI. The trim removed 6 bases at V and 6 bases at J, leaving 3 bases unmatched. This CDR3 has 13 amino acids.